The 19 T cell receptor beta chains given below trace back to one sample, sequenced in a study of breast tumors, draining lymph nodes, adjacent tissues. In TCRdb, the multiplex PCR reads were re-called with MiXCR into one record per CDR3 protein. The sample contains some 25,000 distinct CDR3 sequences, under 30% of which appear only once. The source material was breast tumor tissue. These receptors all stem from a female donor with breast cancer. Some clones in this sample may be carry-over from other donors' samples.

This clonotype was seen ten or more times. The chain couples TRBV24-1 to TRBJ2-5, with D possibly matching TRBD2 (6 bases). CDR1 and CDR2 (germline): KGHDR, SFDVKD. There are 16 residues in the CDR3. V lost 3 bases to trimming and J lost 0 bases, with 13 bases between them. The CDR3 loop is CATSDPSGGYQETQYF. The DNA of the CDR3 is TGTGCCACCAGTGATCCAAGTGGGGGGTACCAAGAGACCCAGTACTTC.

In this sample, this clonotype turned up many times. The chain couples TRBV29-1 to TRBJ2-1, with 8 bases aligning to TRBD2. The ends lost 1 base at V and 8 bases at J; junction bases unmatched: 10. This CDR3 contains 15 residues. CDR1 and CDR2 (germline): SQVTM, ANQGSEA. Written as DNA, the CDR3 is TGCAGCGTTGAAGGCGGGACTAGTGAGATATATGAGCAGTTCTTC. Protein: CSVEGGTSEIYEQFF.

This clonotype occurred many times. The chain recombines TRBV4-2 with TRBJ2-1; D gene unclear. Germline V gene lookup returns CDR1 LGHNA and CDR2 YNFKEQ. The CDR3 spans 13 residues. The ends were cut back, 4 bases at V and 5 bases at J, with 9 bases in the middle. In DNA form, the CDR3 reads TGTGCCAGCAGCCCTCAATGGGACAATGAGCAGTTCTTC. The encoded protein is CASSPQWDNEQFF.

This clonotype was found many times. The genes are TRBV9 and TRBJ1-6, with D maybe TRBD1 (5 bases). V gave up 0 bases and J gave up 4 bases, with 8 bases separating them. Germline loops: CDR1 SGDLS, CDR2 YYNGEE. The CDR3 contains 15 residues. CDR3 nucleotides: TGTGCCAGCAGCGTAGAAGGGGAGTATAATTCACCCCTCCACTTT. This encodes CASSVEGEYNSPLHF.

This clonotype was seen ten or more times. The rearrangement links TRBV6-1 to TRBJ2-7; 8 bases align to TRBD2. CDR3 length equals 16 residues. Germline lookup yields CDR1 MNHNS and CDR2 SASEGT. V shed 5 bases, J shed 2 bases, and the junction held 11 bases outside the gene matches. The CDR3 sequence is CASSPQGVAGTYEQYF. The CDR3 bases are TGTGCCAGCAGTCCCCAAGGGGTAGCGGGGACCTACGAGCAGTACTTC.

This sequence joins TRBV4-2 and TRBJ2-2; D is perhaps TRBD1 or TRBD2 (6 bases each). Germline V CDR1 and CDR2: LGHNA, YNFKEQ. The CDR3 extends over 15 amino acids. Trimming took 4 bases from V and 13 from J, leaving 22 bases between them. CDR3 in amino acids: CASSPSTGSTGRLFF. DNA of the CDR3: TGTGCCAGCAGCCCATCTACAGGGTCCACCGGGAGGCTGTTTTTT.

Ten or more counts support this clonotype. This chain connects TRBV5-1 to TRBJ2-7; 7 bases match TRBD2. Trimming cost V 0 bases and J 2 bases; bases outside gene matches: 5. This CDR3 has 15 residues. Per the germline V gene, CDR1 is SGHRS and CDR2 is YFSETQ. The CDR3 loop is CASSLGGAGAYEQYF. As DNA, the CDR3 is TGCGCCAGCAGCTTGGGAGGGGCGGGGGCCTACGAGCAGTACTTC.

This clonotype was picked up many times. CDR3 residues: CAWSWFSSEQYF. CDR3 DNA sequence: TGTGCCTGGAGTTGGTTTTCCAGCGAGCAGTACTTC. The chain couples TRBV30 to TRBJ2-7; D unresolved. The ends were cut back, 2 bases at V and 6 bases at J, with 11 bases in the middle. The CDR3 has 12 amino acids. Germline V CDR1 and CDR2: GTSNPN, SVGIG (reference sequence).

This clonotype was recorded many times. This rearrangement joins TRBV9 to TRBJ2-2; D is ambiguous. CDR3 length: 13 residues. V dropped 0 bases and J dropped 7 bases, with 7 bases sitting between them. Germline lookup yields CDR1 SGDLS and CDR2 YYNGEE. CDR3 in DNA: TGTGCCAGCAGCGTAGATGGTATCGGGGAGCTGTTTTTT. Translated, it gives CASSVDGIGELFF.

Notes on this clonotype: Compared with germline, one end of the junction differs, possibly owing to a read error. The chain has TRBV7-2 and TRBJ1-5; the D gene is possibly TRBD1 (5 bases). The CDR3 totals 13 residues. Germline V gene data show CDR1 as SGHTA and CDR2 as FQGNSA. The CDR3 region has the DNA TGCGCCAGCAGCTTAGGGACGGATCAGCCCCAGCATTTT. Its translation is CASSLGTDQPQHF.

For this clonotype: This may be a read error: a much more frequent sequence differs by one nucleotide. This sequence joins TRBV6-1 and TRBJ2-1, with D unresolved. The CDR3 contains 15 residues. CDR1 is MNHNS, CDR2 SASEGT, per germline. CDR3 in amino acids: CASSLGRSSYSEQFF. The CDR3 DNA follows: TGTGCCAGCAGCCTTGGCCGAAGCTCCTACAGTGAGCAGTTCTTC.

This clonotype was seen at least ten times. The chain employs TRBV4-1 and TRBJ2-7, with D perhaps TRBD1 or TRBD2 (5 bases each). V lost 0 bases and J 4 bases, leaving 10 bases between the germline ends. From germline, CDR1 is MGHRA and CDR2 YSYEKL. CDR3 size: 14 residues. The CDR3 DNA is TGCGCCAGCAGCCAAGAGGGACGGAAGTACGAGCAGTACTTC. This codes for CASSQEGRKYEQYF.

A remark on this clonotype: This could be a read error, since a much larger clone is one nucleotide away. The CDR3 ends on some other residue instead of the conserved phenylalanine or tryptophan, so this is likely a read error. The V gene is TRBV11-2, the J gene TRBJ1-1; a weak D match, TRBD1 (5 bases). From germline, CDR1 is SGHAT and CDR2 FQNNGV. Deletions cut 1 base from V and 1 base from J, with 7 bases between. This CDR3 contains 14 residues. The CDR3 DNA reads TGTGCCAGCAGCTTAGTGGACAAGAACACTGAAGCTTTCTCT. It translates to CASSLVDKNTEAFS.

This clonotype was counted ten times or more. V and J are TRBV4-1 and TRBJ1-5; D not resolved. There are 17 residues in the CDR3. Germline V gene sequence: CDR1 MGHRA, CDR2 YSYEKL. Trimming shortened V by 0 bases and J by 1 base, and 13 bases separated the two germline ends. The CDR3 sequence: CASSQDFWVASNQPQHF. Here the CDR3 DNA reads TGCGCCAGCAGCCAAGATTTTTGGGTGGCGAGCAATCAGCCCCAGCATTTT.

This clonotype was found many times. This sequence joins TRBV7-9 and TRBJ2-2, with 7 bases aligning to TRBD1. The CDR3 totals 16 residues. V was pared by 1 base and J by 6 bases, with 8 bases of the junction left unmatched. Germline assignment: CDR1 SEHNR and CDR2 FQNEAQ (reference sequence). CDR3 sequence (DNA): TGTGCCAGCAGCTTAGTTTGGATTGACAGGGCCGGGGAGCTGTTTTTT. Protein sequence: CASSLVWIDRAGELFF.

This clonotype was counted at least ten times. The V and J genes are TRBV4-2 and TRBJ1-5; 8 bases line up with TRBD1. The V and J ends lost 2 bases and 5 bases, in that order; junction bases with no gene match: 5. The CDR3 covers 15 residues. In germline, CDR1 is LGHNA, CDR2 YNFKEQ. DNA for the CDR3: TGTGCCAGCAGCCAACAGGGGGCGAACGATCAGCCCCAGCATTTT. Its protein product is CASSQQGANDQPQHF.

The chain combines TRBV20-1 with TRBJ1-1; D possibly corresponds to TRBD1 (5 bases). Germline V CDR1 and CDR2: DFQATT, SNEGSKA (reference sequence). The CDR3 has 12 residues. The V end lost 2 bases, the J end lost 3 bases, and 7 bases lay between the germline ends. In DNA, the CDR3 is TGCAGTGCTAGACAGGGAGACACTGAAGCTTTCTTT. Translation: CSARQGDTEAFF.

In its sample, this clonotype was seen many times. The chain carries TRBV20-1 and TRBJ1-2, with a possible D match to TRBD1 (6 bases). V lost 2 bases to trimming and J lost 0 bases, with 10 bases between them. Germline V lookup: CDR1 DFQATT, CDR2 SNEGSKA (reference sequence). This CDR3 spans 14 amino acids. The DNA for the CDR3 is TGCAGTGCTAGACAGGGGACCTCTAACTATGGCTACACCTTC. Translating gives CSARQGTSNYGYTF.

This clonotype was observed at least ten times. The CDR3 nucleotides read TGCGCCAGCAGCACCGACAGGGGGCTTATGTACAATGAGCAGTTCTTC. It translates to CASSTDRGLMYNEQFF. The rearrangement uses TRBV5-1 and TRBJ2-1; 10 bases fit TRBD1. CDR3 size: 16 residues. Trimming removed 4 bases from V and 4 bases from J; junction bases left unmatched: 8. CDR1 is SGHRS and CDR2 is YFSETQ in the germline V gene.